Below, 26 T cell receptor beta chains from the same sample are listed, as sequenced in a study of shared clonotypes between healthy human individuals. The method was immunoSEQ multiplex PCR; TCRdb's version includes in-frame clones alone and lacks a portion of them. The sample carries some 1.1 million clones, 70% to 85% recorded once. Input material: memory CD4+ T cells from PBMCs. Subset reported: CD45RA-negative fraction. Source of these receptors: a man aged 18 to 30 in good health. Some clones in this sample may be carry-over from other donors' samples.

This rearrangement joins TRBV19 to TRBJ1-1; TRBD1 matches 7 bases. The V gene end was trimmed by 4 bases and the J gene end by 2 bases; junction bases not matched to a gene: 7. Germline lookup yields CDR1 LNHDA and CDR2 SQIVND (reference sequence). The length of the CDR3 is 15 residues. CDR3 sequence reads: CASSNPGTVNTEAFF. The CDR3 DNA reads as TGTGCCAGTAGTAACCCCGGGACAGTAAACACTGAAGCTTTCTTT.

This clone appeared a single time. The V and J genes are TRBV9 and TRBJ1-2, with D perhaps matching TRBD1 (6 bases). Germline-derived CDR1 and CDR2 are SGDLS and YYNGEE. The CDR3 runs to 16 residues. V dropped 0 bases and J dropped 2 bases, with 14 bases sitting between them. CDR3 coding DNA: TGTGCCAGCAGCGTAGGGGGGGCAGGGCCCAACTATGGCTACACCTTC. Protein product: CASSVGGAGPNYGYTF.

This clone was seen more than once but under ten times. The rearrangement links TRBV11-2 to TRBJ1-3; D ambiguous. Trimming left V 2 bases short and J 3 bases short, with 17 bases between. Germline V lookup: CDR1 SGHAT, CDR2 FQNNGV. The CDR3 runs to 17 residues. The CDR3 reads CASSLSQTTGGGNTIYF. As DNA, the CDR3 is TGTGCCAGCAGCTTATCCCAAACCACGGGTGGTGGAAACACCATATATTTT.

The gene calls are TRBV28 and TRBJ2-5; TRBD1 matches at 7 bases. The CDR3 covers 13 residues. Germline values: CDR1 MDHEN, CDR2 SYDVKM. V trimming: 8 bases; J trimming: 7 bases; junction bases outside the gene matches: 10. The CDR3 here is CASALNRGVTQYF. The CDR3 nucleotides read TGTGCCAGCGCCCTGAACAGGGGTGTGACCCAGTACTTC.

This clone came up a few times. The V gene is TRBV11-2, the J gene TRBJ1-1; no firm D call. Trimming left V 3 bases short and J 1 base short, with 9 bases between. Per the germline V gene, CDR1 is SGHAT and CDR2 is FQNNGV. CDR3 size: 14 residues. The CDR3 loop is CASSLVLTNTEAFF. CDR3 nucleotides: TGTGCCAGCAGCTTGGTACTGACGAACACTGAAGCTTTCTTT.

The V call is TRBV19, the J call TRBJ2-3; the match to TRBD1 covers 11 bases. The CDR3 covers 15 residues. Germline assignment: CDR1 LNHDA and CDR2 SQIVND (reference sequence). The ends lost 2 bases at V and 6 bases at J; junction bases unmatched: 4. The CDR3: CASSIRDRGFDTQYF. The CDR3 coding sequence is TGTGCCAGTAGTATACGGGACAGGGGGTTTGATACGCAGTATTTT.

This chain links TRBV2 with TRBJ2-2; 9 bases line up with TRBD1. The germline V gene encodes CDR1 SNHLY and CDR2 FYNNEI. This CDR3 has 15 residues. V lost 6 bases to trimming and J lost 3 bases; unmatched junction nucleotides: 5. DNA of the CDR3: TGTGCCAGCAGCCTGGGACAGGGATACACCGGGGAGCTGTTTTTT. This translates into CASSLGQGYTGELFF.

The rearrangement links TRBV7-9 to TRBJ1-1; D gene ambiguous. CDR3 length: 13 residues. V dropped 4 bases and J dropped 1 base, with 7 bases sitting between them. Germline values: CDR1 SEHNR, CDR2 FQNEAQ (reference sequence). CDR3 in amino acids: CASSYVGNTEAFF. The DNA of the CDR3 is TGTGCCAGCAGCTACGTGGGGAACACTGAAGCTTTCTTT.

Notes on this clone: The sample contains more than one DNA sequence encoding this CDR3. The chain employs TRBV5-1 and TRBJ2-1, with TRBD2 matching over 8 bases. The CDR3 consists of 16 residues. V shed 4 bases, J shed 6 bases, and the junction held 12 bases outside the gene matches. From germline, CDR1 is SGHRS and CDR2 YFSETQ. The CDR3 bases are TGCGCCAGCAGCGCGACCGGGACTAGTGGTTCCAATGAGCAGTTCTTC. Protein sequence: CASSATGTSGSNEQFF.

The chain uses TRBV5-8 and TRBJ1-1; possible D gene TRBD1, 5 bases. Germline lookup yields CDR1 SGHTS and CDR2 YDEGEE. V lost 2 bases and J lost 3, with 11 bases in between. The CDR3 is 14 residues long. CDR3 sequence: CASSFRGMDTEAFF. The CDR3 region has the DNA TGTGCCAGCAGCTTCCGGGGCATGGACACTGAAGCTTTCTTT. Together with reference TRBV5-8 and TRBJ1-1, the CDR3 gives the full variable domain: EAGVTQSPTHLIKTRGQQATLRCSPISGHTSVYWYQQALGLGLQFLLWYDEGEERNRGNFPPRFSGRQFPNYSSELNVNALELEDSALYLCASSFRGMDTEAFFGQGTRLTVV.

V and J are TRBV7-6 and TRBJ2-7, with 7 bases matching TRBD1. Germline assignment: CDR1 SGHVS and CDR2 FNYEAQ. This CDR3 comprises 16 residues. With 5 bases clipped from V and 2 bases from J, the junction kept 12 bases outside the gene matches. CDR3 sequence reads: CASSAGIGTAAYEQYF. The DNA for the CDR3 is TGTGCCAGCAGCGCAGGAATAGGGACAGCTGCCTACGAGCAGTACTTC.

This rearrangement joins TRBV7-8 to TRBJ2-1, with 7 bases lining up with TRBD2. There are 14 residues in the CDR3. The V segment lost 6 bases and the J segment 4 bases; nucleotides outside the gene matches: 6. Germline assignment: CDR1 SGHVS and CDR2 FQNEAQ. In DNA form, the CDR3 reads TGTGCCAGCAGGCTTGCGGGAGATTACAATGAGCAGTTCTTC. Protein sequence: CASRLAGDYNEQFF.

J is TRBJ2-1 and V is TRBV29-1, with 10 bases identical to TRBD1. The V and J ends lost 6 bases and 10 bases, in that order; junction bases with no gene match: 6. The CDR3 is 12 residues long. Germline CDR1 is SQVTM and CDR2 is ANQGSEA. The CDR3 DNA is TGCAGCGTCGGGGACAGGGGTTACGAGCAGTTCTTC. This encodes CSVGDRGYEQFF.

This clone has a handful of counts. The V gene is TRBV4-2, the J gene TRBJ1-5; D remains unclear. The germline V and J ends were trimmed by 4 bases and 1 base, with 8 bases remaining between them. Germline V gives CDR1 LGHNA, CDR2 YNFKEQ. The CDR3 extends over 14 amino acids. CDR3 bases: TGTGCCAGCAGCCCAAAGGACAGCAATCAGCCCCAGCATTTT. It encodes CASSPKDSNQPQHF.

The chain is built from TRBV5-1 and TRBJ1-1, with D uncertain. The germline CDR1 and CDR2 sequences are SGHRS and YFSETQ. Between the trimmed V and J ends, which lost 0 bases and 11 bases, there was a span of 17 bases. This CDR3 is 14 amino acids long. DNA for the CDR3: TGCGCCAGCAGCTTGGACTCCTTCTCATTTGGGGCTTTCTTT. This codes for CASSLDSFSFGAFF.

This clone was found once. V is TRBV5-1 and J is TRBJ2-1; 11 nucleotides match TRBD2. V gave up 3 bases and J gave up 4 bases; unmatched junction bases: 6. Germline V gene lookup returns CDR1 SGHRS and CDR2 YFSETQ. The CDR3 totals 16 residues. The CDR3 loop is CASSSLGLAVYNEQFF. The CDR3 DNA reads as TGCGCCAGCAGCTCACTGGGACTAGCGGTGTACAATGAGCAGTTCTTC.

The CDR3 here is CASSQDPWGNYGYTF. For the CDR3, the DNA is TGCGCCAGCAGCCAAGATCCGTGGGGGAACTATGGCTACACCTTC. J is TRBJ1-2 and V is TRBV4-1, with a weak D call TRBD1 (5 bases). Germline CDR1 and CDR2: MGHRA and YSYEKL. Deletions cut 0 bases from V and 2 bases from J, with 10 bases between. This CDR3 has 15 residues.

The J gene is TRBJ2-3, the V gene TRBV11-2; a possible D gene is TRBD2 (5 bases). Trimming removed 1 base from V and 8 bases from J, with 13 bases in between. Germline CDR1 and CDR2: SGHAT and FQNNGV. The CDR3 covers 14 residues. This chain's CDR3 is CASSLVGSEGTQYF. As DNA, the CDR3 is TGTGCCAGCAGCTTAGTCGGTAGCGAAGGTACGCAGTATTTT.

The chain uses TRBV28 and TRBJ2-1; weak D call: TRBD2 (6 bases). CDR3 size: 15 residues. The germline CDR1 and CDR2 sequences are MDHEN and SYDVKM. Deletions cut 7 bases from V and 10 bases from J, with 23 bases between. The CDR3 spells CASTTPGAAISEQFF. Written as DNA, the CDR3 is TGTGCCAGCACCACTCCGGGAGCAGCCATCTCCGAGCAGTTCTTC.

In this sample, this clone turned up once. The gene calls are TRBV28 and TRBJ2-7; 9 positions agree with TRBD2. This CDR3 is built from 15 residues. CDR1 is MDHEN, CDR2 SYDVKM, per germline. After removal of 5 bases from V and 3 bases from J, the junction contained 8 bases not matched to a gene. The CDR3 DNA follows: TGTGCCAGCAGTCCTGCTAGCGGGACCCACTACGAGCAGTACTTC. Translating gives CASSPASGTHYEQYF.

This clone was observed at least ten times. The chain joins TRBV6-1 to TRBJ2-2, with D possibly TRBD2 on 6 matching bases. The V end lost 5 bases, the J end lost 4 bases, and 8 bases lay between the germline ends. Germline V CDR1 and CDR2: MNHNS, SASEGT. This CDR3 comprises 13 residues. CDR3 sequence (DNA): TGTGCCAGCAGTCGGGGAGGCACCGGGGAGCTGTTTTTT. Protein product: CASSRGGTGELFF.

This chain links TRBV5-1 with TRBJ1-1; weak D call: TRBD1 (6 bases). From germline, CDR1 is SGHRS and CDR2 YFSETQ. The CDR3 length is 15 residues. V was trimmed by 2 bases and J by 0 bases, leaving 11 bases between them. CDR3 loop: CASSFSGHLNTEAFF. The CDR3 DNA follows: TGCGCCAGCAGCTTCTCGGGACACCTGAACACTGAAGCTTTCTTT.

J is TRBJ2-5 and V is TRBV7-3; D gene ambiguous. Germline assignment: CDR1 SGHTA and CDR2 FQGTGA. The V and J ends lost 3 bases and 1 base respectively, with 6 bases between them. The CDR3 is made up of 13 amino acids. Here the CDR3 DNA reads TGTGCCAGCAGCTTCAATGGCCAAGAGACCCAGTACTTC. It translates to CASSFNGQETQYF.

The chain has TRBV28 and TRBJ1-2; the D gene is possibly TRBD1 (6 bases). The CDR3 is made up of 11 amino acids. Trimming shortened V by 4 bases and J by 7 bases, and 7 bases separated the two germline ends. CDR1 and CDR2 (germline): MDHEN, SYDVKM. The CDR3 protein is CASSWTAGYTF. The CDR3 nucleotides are TGTGCCAGCAGTTGGACAGCTGGCTACACCTTC.

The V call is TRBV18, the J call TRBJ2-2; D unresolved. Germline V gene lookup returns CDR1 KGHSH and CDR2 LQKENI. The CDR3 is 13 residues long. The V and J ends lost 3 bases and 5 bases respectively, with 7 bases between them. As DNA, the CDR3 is TGTGCCAGCTCACCGATGCGGACCGGGGAGCTGTTTTTT. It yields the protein CASSPMRTGELFF.

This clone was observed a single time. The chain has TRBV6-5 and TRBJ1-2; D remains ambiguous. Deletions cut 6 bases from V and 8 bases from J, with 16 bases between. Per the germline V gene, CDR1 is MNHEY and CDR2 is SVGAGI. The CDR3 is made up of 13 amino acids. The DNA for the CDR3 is TGTGCCAGCAGCGCGACGGACCGCCTCGGCTACACCTTC. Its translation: CASSATDRLGYTF.